This TCR beta chain was sequenced in a study of tumor and adjacent non-tumor tissue in lung cancer. Of note for this clonotype: Its antigen is still unknown. Because the CDR3 is missing its conserved closing phenylalanine or tryptophan, this is likely a read error.

Three rounds of nested PCR, following a modified ARM-PCR protocol, produced the TCRbeta library. TCRdb reanalysed the multiplex PCR reads using MiXCR and keeps one entry per CDR3 protein. Among under 140,000 distinct CDR3 sequences listed, about 87% were seen once. Regarding the study as a whole: In normal lung, the top 100 clones were significantly more dominant than in tumor.

RNA was extracted from bulk tissue without any cell sorting. The CDR3 sequence is 14 residues long. CDR1 is SGHVS and CDR2 is FQNEAQ in the germline V gene. The sample was lung tumor tissue. The TCR was taken from a man aged 65 to 85 with non-small cell lung cancer. The chain links TRBV7-8 to TRBJ2-5; D call uncertain. CDR3 sequence reads: CAGSLWTSVETQYS. The CDR3 DNA sequence: TGTGCCGGCAGCCTATGGACCAGTGTGGAGACCCAGTACTCC.